This T cell receptor beta chain is drawn from a study of blood T cell repertoires in COVID-19 (dated by TCRdb to about 2020). With respect to the entire study: Collaborator samples came from the United States, Italy and Spain and covered acute and convalescent phases of COVID-19. HLA class I and class II types, where available, came from metadata supplied by the sample provider rather than from assay-based typing. The prospective study material was composed of cDNA or gDNA derived from T cells, B-cell-depleted T cells, or PBMCs. Sample metadata almost always included a de-identified subject ID, COVID-19 status, age in years and sex. Deeply sampled blood TCRbeta repertoires from subjects exposed to, actively infected with, or recovered from COVID-19 were included in the dataset. The repertoires were released in a freely available public database intended as a resource for research on the immune response to SARS-CoV-2. The samples were drawn from two sources: the first 160 participants of the ongoing ImmuneRACE study, and 950 to 1,500 subjects contributed by 6 global collaborators. Overall study results and their limits: How much clinical and demographic metadata was included differed by source and by participant, and the metadata was provided uncurated.

Whole blood was collected in K2EDTA tubes by collaborating institutions according to the institutions' own protocols. For TCRbeta analysis, collaborators shipped samples in one of three forms: frozen whole blood, isolated PBMCs, or DNA extracted from either of those sample types. The germline V gene sets CDR1 to SGHDT and CDR2 to YYEEEE. The CDR3 numbers 16 residues from cysteine through phenylalanine. Only the CDR3 portion is preserved as DNA: 48 bases, with reading frame beginning at the first base. For this chain, trimming is 4 bases at the V end and 0 bases at the J end, and the number of junction bases without a gene match is 3. The immunoSEQ Assay, a bias-controlled multiplex PCR, was used to amplify TCRbeta CDR3 regions from genomic DNA. The paper's data handling went like this. The number of nucleated cells in each sample was estimated from the amplification of reference gene primers within the assay. Sequence reads were collapsed and filtered to measure the absolute abundance of every unique TCRbeta CDR3 rearrangement. For each sample, productive Simpson clonality was calculated as the square root of Simpson's diversity index across productive rearrangements. Sourced from immuneACCESS, this table was stored by TCRdb with only in-frame sequences that have V and J called. A share of the clones is absent; for the studies checked, an unresolved V gene accounts for under half, and the remainder has no known explanation. V and J calls and clone size are those listed in that table; D and trimming were worked out from the DNA. The sample records more than 150,000 clones, roughly 80% of which are singletons. The top ten clones comprise about 15% of the sample.

About this clone: It has no known antigen specificity. One base away there is no much larger clone; base qualities are not given.

Source material: peripheral blood. The TCR was taken from a man aged 30 to 39 with active or convalescent COVID-19. The chain employs TRBV5-6 and TRBJ2-3; 12 of the junction bases match TRBD1. The bases are TGTGCCAGCAGCCTCGGGACAGGGGGCAGCACAGATACGCAGTATTTT. This yields the protein CASSLGTGGSTDTQYF.